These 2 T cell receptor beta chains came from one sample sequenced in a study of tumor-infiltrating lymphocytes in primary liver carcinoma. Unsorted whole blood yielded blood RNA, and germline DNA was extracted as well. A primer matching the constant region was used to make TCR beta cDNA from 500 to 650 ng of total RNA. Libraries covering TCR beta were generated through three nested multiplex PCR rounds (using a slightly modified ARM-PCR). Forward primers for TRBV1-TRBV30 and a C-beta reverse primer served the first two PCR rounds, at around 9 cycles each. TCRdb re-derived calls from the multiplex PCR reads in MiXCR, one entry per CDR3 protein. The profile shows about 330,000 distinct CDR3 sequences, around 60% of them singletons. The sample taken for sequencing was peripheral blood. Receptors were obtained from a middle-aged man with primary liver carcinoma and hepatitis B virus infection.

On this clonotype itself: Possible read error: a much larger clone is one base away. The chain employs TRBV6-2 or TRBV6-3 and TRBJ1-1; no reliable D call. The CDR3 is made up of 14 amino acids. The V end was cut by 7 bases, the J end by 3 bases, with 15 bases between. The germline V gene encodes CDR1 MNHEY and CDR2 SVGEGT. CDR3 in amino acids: CASNDLRTHTEAFF. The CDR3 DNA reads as TGTGCCAGCAACGACCTTCGAACGCACACTGAAGCTTTCTTT.

CDR3 loop: CASSQATGVSNQPQHF. CDR3 sequence (DNA): TGCGCCAGCAGCCAAGCCACAGGGGTTTCTAATCAGCCCCAGCATTTT. V gene TRBV4-1 combines with J gene TRBJ1-5, with 7 bases fitting TRBD1. Germline CDR1 and CDR2: MGHRA and YSYEKL. CDR3 size: 16 residues. Losses at the gene ends were 1 base for V and 4 bases for J; bases not matched to a gene: 7.